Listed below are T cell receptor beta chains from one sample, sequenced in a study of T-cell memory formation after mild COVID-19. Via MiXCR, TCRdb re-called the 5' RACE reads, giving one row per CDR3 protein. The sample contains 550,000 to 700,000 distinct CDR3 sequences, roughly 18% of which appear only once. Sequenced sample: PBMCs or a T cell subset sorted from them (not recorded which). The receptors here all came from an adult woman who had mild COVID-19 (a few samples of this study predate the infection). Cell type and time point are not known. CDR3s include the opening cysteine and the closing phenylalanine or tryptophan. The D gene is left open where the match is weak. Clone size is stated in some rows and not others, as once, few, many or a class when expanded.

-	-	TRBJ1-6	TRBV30	CAWSPDLDSPLHF	TGTGCCTGGAGTCCAGATCTGGATTCACCCCTCCACTTT
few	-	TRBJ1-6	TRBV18	CASSPGQGYNSPLHF	TGTGCCAGCTCACCGGGGCAGGGGTATAATTCACCCCTCCACTTT
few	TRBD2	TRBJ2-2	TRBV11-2	CASSFWGLAITGELFF	TGTGCCAGCAGCTTTTGGGGACTAGCCATTACCGGGGAGCTGTTTTTT
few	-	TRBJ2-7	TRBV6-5	CATWDSTYEQYF	TGTGCCACCTGGGACTCCACCTACGAGCAGTACTTC
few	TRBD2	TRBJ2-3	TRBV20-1	CSARVMAGTSGGLPVEQYF	TGCAGTGCTAGAGTTATGGCCGGGACTAGCGGGGGGCTCCCAGTTGAGCAGTATTTT
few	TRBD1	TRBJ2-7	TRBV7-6	CASSLGGTGGNEQYF	TGTGCCAGCAGCTTAGGTGGGACAGGGGGCAACGAGCAGTACTTC
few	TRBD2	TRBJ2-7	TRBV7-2	CASTLGGGRARQYF	TGTGCCAGCACCCTGGGGGGCGGGAGGGCCAGGCAGTACTTC
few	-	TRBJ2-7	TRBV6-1	CASSEARGGEQYF	TGTGCCAGCAGTGAAGCAAGGGGGGGGGAGCAGTACTTC
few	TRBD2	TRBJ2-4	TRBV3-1	CASSQGTSGGLAKNIQYF	TGTGCCAGCAGCCAGGGGACTAGCGGGGGGTTAGCCAAAAACATTCAGTACTTC
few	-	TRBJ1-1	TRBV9	CASSASTGWGTEAFF	TGTGCCAGCAGCGCGTCAACAGGGTGGGGCACTGAAGCTTTCTTT
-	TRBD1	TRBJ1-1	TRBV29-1	CSVSPQGVVNTEAFF	TGCAGCGTTTCGCCGCAGGGGGTTGTGAACACTGAAGCTTTCTTT
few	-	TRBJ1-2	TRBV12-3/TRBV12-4	CASSFLEGSGYTF	TGTGCCAGCAGTTTTTTGGAAGGGTCTGGCTACACCTTC
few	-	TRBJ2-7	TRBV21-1	CASSKVPYEQYF	TGTGCCAGCAGCAAAGTGCCCTACGAGCAGTACTTC
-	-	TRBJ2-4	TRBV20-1	CSARKGENIQYF	TGCAGTGCTCGGAAGGGTGAAAACATTCAGTACTTC
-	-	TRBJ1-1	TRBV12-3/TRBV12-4	CASSFARDSGEAFF	TGTGCCAGCAGTTTCGCTCGGGACTCCGGTGAAGCTTTCTTT
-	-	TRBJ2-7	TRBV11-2	CASSLSLGRGGDYEQYF	TGTGCCAGCAGCTTAAGCCTAGGTAGAGGGGGGGATTACGAGCAGTACTTC
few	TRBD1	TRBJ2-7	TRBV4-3	CASSHDGTGGGYEQYF	TGCGCCAGCAGCCACGACGGGACAGGGGGTGGCTACGAGCAGTACTTC
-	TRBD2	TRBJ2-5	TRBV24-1	CATSDWTSGVQETQYF	TGTGCCACCAGTGACTGGACTAGCGGGGTCCAAGAGACCCAGTACTTC
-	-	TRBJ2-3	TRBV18	CASSPFRWGSGTQYF	TGTGCCAGCTCACCGTTTCGCTGGGGGTCGGGTACGCAGTATTTT
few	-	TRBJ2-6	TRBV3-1	CASSLHTGANVLTF	TGTGCCAGCTCATTACACACTGGGGCCAACGTCCTGACTTTC
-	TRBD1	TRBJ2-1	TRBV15	CATSSADRVIDNEQFF	TGTGCCACCAGCAGCGCCGACAGGGTGATCGACAATGAGCAGTTCTTC
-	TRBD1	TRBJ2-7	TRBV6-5	CASSGTGSFEQYF	TGTGCCAGCAGCGGGACAGGGAGTTTCGAGCAGTACTTC
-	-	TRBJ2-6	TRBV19	CASSAQGFSISGANVLTF	TGTGCCAGTAGTGCCCAGGGTTTCTCCATCTCTGGGGCCAACGTCCTGACTTTC
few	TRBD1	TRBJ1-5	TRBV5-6	CASSSAGGRAQPQHF	TGTGCCAGCAGCTCCGCAGGGGGGCGCGCTCAGCCCCAGCATTTT
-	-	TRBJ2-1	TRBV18	CASSPGPGSSYNEQFF	TGTGCCAGCTCACCGGGGCCGGGCAGCTCCTACAATGAGCAGTTCTTC
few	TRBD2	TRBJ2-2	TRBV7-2	CASSLAGGWTGELFF	TGTGCCAGCAGCTTAGCGGGAGGGTGGACCGGGGAGCTGTTTTTT
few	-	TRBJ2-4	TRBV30	CAWRGGALAKNIQYF	TGTGCCTGGAGGGGCGGAGCGTTAGCCAAAAACATTCAGTACTTC
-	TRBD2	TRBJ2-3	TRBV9	CASSVGGGGASDTQYF	TGTGCCAGCAGCGTAGGAGGCGGGGGGGCATCGGATACGCAGTATTTT
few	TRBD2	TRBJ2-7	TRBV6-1	CASSEAFGTSGYEQYF	TGTGCCAGCAGTGAAGCGTTCGGGACTAGCGGATACGAGCAGTACTTC
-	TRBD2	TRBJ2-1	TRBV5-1	CASSLDGTSGHNEQFF	TGCGCCAGCAGCTTGGATGGGACTAGCGGCCACAATGAGCAGTTCTTC
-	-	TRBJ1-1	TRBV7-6	CASSLSTRQSMNTEAFF	TGTGCCAGCAGCTTATCAACCAGACAGTCTATGAACACTGAAGCTTTCTTT
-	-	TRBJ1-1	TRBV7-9	CASSYTVGDTEAFF	TGTGCCAGCAGCTATACAGTGGGGGACACTGAAGCTTTCTTT
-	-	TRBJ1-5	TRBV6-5	CASSYSGGGDQPQHF	TGTGCCAGCAGTTACTCGGGGGGTGGGGATCAGCCCCAGCATTTT
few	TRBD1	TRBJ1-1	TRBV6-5	CASSYSRQGALGAFF	TGTGCCAGCAGTTACTCGAGACAGGGGGCCCTAGGAGCTTTCTTT
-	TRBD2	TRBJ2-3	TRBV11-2	CASRRGVTDTQYF	TGTGCCAGCCGCCGGGGGGTAACAGATACGCAGTATTTT
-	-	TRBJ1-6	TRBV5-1	CASSRGSKDSPLHF	TGCGCCAGCAGCCGGGGTAGTAAGGATTCACCCCTCCACTTT
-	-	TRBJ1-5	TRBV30	CAWSVMQGTGQPQHF	TGTGCCTGGAGTGTAATGCAGGGGACGGGTCAGCCCCAGCATTTT
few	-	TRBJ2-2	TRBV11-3	CASSPSWVRGDTGELFF	TGTGCCAGCAGCCCATCGTGGGTCCGCGGAGACACCGGGGAGCTGTTTTTT
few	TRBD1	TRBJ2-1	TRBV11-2	CASSLEDGTGRYNEQFF	TGTGCCAGCAGCTTAGAGGACGGGACAGGGAGGTACAATGAGCAGTTCTTC
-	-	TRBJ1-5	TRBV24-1	CATGVFGPQHF	TGTGCCACCGGGGTTTTCGGGCCCCAGCATTTT
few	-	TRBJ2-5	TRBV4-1	CASSQDLADQETQYF	TGCGCCAGCAGCCAAGATTTGGCTGATCAAGAGACCCAGTACTTC
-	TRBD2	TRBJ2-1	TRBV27	CASSSRLAGYNEQFF	TGTGCCAGCAGTTCACGACTAGCGGGGTACAATGAGCAGTTCTTC
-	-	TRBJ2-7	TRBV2	CASRVAGSEQYF	TGTGCCAGCAGGGTTGCGGGATCCGAGCAGTACTTC
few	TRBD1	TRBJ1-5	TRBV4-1	CASSQDRGLLDQPQHF	TGCGCCAGCAGCCAAGACAGGGGGCTTCTTGATCAGCCCCAGCATTTT
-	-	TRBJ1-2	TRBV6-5	CASSYSLQGKSYGYTF	TGTGCCAGCAGTTACTCGCTCCAGGGGAAGTCTTATGGCTACACCTTC
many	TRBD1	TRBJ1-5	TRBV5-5	CASSWGTGGNQPQHF	TGTGCCAGCAGCTGGGGGACAGGGGGCAATCAGCCCCAGCATTTT
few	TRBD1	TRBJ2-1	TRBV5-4	CASSRDRGADEQFF	TGTGCCAGCAGCCGGGACAGGGGAGCCGATGAGCAGTTCTTC
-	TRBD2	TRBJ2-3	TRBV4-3	CASSQQVGAGEGLQYF	TGCGCCAGCAGCCAACAAGTCGGGGCGGGAGAAGGTCTGCAGTATTTT
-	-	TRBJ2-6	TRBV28	CASSRVVSSGANVLTF	TGTGCCAGCAGTCGGGTCGTGAGCTCTGGGGCCAACGTCCTGACTTTC
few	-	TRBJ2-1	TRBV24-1	CATSDHTGRWQFF	TGTGCCACCAGTGATCATACAGGGAGGTGGCAGTTCTTC
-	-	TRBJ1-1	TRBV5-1	CASSLALLTEAFF	TGCGCCAGCAGCTTGGCTTTGCTCACTGAAGCTTTCTTT
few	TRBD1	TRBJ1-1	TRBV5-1	CASSQNPGTGAGGTEAFF	TGCGCCAGCAGCCAAAACCCCGGGACAGGGGCTGGGGGCACTGAAGCTTTCTTT